This T cell receptor beta chain is from a study of T cell repertoires in cytomegalovirus infection. Study overall: TCR beta signatures that were public indicated CMV infection and matching HLA type. Study findings and constraints: Predominance within the ex vivo response was attributable to HLA-C-restricted CMV-specific TCR beta clonotypes.

This clonotype was counted only a few times. The antigen is unknown. TCRdb reprocessed the reads via MiXCR and lists one record per CDR3 protein. The table has some 200,000 distinct CDR3 sequences, 8% to 10% seen once. Trimming cost V 0 bases and J 4 bases, with 22 bases left between them. Germline CDR1 is SGDLS and CDR2 is YYNGEE. The CDR3 spans 19 residues. Sequencing was performed on PBMCs. This receptor was obtained from a human donor in good health (CMV status not recorded). Some clones in this sample may be carry-over from other donors' samples. This chain connects TRBV9 to TRBJ2-2, with D maybe TRBD2 (6 bases). This CDR3 reads CASSVVPLGGTTVTGELFF. The CDR3 DNA reads as TGTGCCAGCAGCGTAGTCCCTTTGGGCGGGACGACAGTCACCGGGGAGCTGTTTTTT.